This record looks at one T cell receptor (beta chain) sequence and its context. The V end was cut by 0 bases, the J end by 6 bases, with 3 bases between. This CDR3 has 12 residues. Per germline, CDR1 SGHTA and CDR2 FQGNSA. The data originate from a study of T cells of healthy individuals. MiXCR, applied by TCRdb to the 5' RACE reads, yields one record per CDR3 protein. Of around 63,000 distinct CDR3 sequences in the sample, roughly 15% were seen once. The receptor was derived from a human donor in good health. The chain links TRBV7-2 to TRBJ2-1; unclear D gene. This CDR3 is CASSLAVNEQFF. The CDR3 region has the DNA TGTGCCAGCAGCTTAGCGGTCAATGAGCAGTTCTTC.